These 6 T cell receptor beta chains were all obtained from the same sample, sequenced in a study of sequential checkpoint blockade in melanoma. Documented treatment: randomized to nivolumab then ipilimumab (arm A) or the reverse (arm B). The data were produced by immunoSEQ multiplex PCR, yet TCRdb's version contains in-frame clones alone and is incomplete. The table includes around 2,000 clones, approximately 28% detected once. Sample: tumor tissue (inferred from file names), taken from a patient given nivolumab and ipilimumab in sequence. The receptors originated from a human donor with melanoma.

By its share, this clone is medium-sized. The J gene is TRBJ2-2, the V gene TRBV11-3; the match to TRBD2 covers 15 bases. This CDR3 contains 17 residues. The J segment lost 1 base and the V segment lost 5 bases, leaving 2 bases of the junction unmatched. Germline V CDR1 and CDR2: SGHNT, YENEEA. CDR3 loop: CASSRTSGGVNTGELFF. The CDR3 nucleotides are TGTGCCAGCAGCAGGACTAGCGGGGGGGTGAACACCGGGGAGCTGTTTTTT.

The V gene is TRBV5-1, the J gene TRBJ1-4; no clear D. This CDR3 is 16 amino acids long. In germline, CDR1 is SGHRS, CDR2 YFSETQ. Deletions cut 0 bases from V and 0 bases from J, with 9 bases between. The CDR3 protein is CASSLERRTTNEKLFF. CDR3 nucleotides: TGCGCCAGCAGCTTGGAGAGGCGAACAACTAATGAAAAACTGTTTTTT.

The gene calls are TRBV1 and TRBJ1-6; the table's TRBD1 call for D was not verified on the DNA. TRBV1 is reported as a pseudogene. The CDR3 runs 13 residues. The CDR3 DNA follows: TGCGCCAGCAGCCATTCAACCACCAGACCCCTCCACTTT. Protein: CASSHSTTRPLHF.

The V gene is TRBV14, the J gene TRBJ1-5, with D perhaps TRBD1 (5 bases). Per germline, CDR1 SGHDN and CDR2 FVKESK. Trimming removed 9 bases at V and 3 bases at J, with 12 bases between. The CDR3 has 13 amino acids. The CDR3 is CARLDRFNQPQHF. The CDR3 DNA follows: TGTGCCAGACTTGACAGATTCAATCAGCCCCAGCATTTT.

The chain is built from TRBV23-1 and TRBJ2-5; perhaps TRBD2 as D (5 bases). TRBV23-1 is an ORF, with its function uncertain. The CDR3 is 13 residues long. Trimming took off 6 bases at V and 7 bases at J, with 15 bases between the two ends. CDR3 loop: CASSLALAGTQYF. CDR3 DNA: TGCGCCAGCAGCTTGGCCTTGGCGGGGACCCAGTACTTC.

This clone was counted between two and nine times. CDR3 sequence (DNA): TGCAGCGTCCGACTAGCGGGGGGATCCTACGAGCAGTACTTC. Its translation: CSVRLAGGSYEQYF. The chain links TRBV29-1 to TRBJ2-7; 13 positions match TRBD2. CDR1 is SQVTM and CDR2 is ANQGSEA in the germline V gene. The ends lost 6 bases at V and 1 base at J; junction bases unmatched: 3. There are 14 residues in the CDR3.